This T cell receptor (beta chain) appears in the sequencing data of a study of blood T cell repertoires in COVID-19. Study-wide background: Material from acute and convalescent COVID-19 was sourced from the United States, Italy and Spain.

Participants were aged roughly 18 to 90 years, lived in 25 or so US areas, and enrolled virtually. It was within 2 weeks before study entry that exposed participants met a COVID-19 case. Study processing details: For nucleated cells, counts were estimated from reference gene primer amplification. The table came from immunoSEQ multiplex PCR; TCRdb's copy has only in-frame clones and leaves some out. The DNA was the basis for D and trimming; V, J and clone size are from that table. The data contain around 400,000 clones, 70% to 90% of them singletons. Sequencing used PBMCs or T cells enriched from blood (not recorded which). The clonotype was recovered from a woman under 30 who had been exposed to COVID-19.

The CDR3 loop is CASSLLGLKSNQPQHF. The CDR3 bases are TGTGCCAGCAGCCTCCTCGGACTGAAATCAAATCAGCCCCAGCATTTT. V and J are TRBV7-8 and TRBJ1-5; unclear D gene. Trimming removed 5 bases from V and 4 bases from J, with 18 bases in between. The CDR3 length is 16 residues. CDR1 SGHVS and CDR2 FQNEAQ come from the germline V gene.